Given below is one T cell receptor (beta chain) in context. These data come from a study of cytomegalovirus exposure and HLA in healthy donors. PCR was performed using 60 Vbeta and 13 Jbeta primers. The table came from immunoSEQ multiplex PCR; TCRdb's copy has only in-frame clones and leaves some out. The data hold about 160,000 clones, with 70% to 90% observed a single time. Germline CDR1 reads LGHNA; CDR2 reads YNFKEQ. Losses at the gene ends were 1 base for V and 8 bases for J; bases not matched to a gene: 4. The CDR3 is 15 amino acids. The TCR sequence derives from a man between 18 and 35 years old in good health and CMV-seropositive. Source material: PBMCs. The rearrangement joins TRBV4-2 to TRBJ1-4; TRBD1 aligns across 10 bases. CDR3 sequence: CASSQVGTGEEKLFF. The CDR3 DNA is TGTGCCAGCAGCCAAGTTGGGACAGGGGAAGAAAAACTGTTTTTT.